This T cell receptor beta chain appears in the sequencing data of a study of OX40 agonist ivuxolimab in advanced cancers. Between the trimmed V and J ends, which lost 4 bases and 6 bases, there was a span of 28 bases. This CDR3 contains 17 residues. Germline loops: CDR1 GTSNPN, CDR2 SVGIG (reference sequence). Data came from immunoSEQ multiplex PCR; TCRdb stores just in-frame clones and leaves some out. Of 60,000 to 75,000 clones listed, 80% to 90% were seen once; the top ten hold over 0.95%. The sample here was CD4+ or CD8+ T cells sorted from blood, taken in a trial of the OX40 agonist ivuxolimab. The chain couples TRBV30 to TRBJ2-7; D possibly corresponds to TRBD2 (5 bases). The source is an adult with an advanced solid tumor such as melanoma, head and neck, liver or kidney cancer. CDR3 loop: CAWTRSTTSSWVSEQYF. DNA for the CDR3: TGTGCCTGGACCAGATCGACTACTAGTAGTTGGGTGTCCGAGCAGTACTTC.